This T cell receptor (beta chain) was recovered during a study of blood T cell repertoires in COVID-19. At the level of the study: Samples came from the United States, Italy and Spain, spanning acute and convalescent COVID-19. Sample material is recorded as cDNA or gDNA derived from T cells, B-cell-depleted T cells, or PBMCs.

V was cut by 1 base and J by 4 bases, with 11 bases left in between. In germline, CDR1 is GTSNPN, CDR2 SVGIG (reference sequence). The CDR3 is 14 residues long. Profiled with immunoSEQ multiplex PCR; TCRdb holds only in-frame clones, not every one. In the table there are 150,000 to 200,000 clones, 78% of which are singletons. Ages ranged from about 18 to 89 years, with residence in around 24 US areas. The sequence came from a woman between 45 and 60 years old who had recovered from COVID-19. The chain uses TRBV30 and TRBJ2-1; maybe TRBD2 (6 bases). The sequencing input was PBMCs or T cells enriched from blood (not recorded which). The CDR3 loop reads CAWSGLAPYNEQFF. Here the CDR3 DNA reads TGTGCCTGGAGTGGCCTAGCGCCTTACAATGAGCAGTTCTTC.